The 29 T cell receptor beta chains presented below share a single source sample, sequenced in a study of blood T cell repertoires in COVID-19. Measured with immunoSEQ multiplex PCR; TCRdb has only the in-frame clones, and not every one. The table has 150,000 to 200,000 clones, around 91% seen once; the top ten hold less than 0.7%. The sample was peripheral blood. All receptors derive from a man between 50 and 59 years old with acute or convalescent COVID-19.

The rearrangement links TRBV19 to TRBJ1-1; unclear D gene. This CDR3 is 14 amino acids long. Germline V gene sequence: CDR1 LNHDA, CDR2 SQIVND (reference sequence). Trimming stripped 10 bases from V and 0 bases from J, with 15 bases between. CDR3 region: CATLRGRVNTEAFF. CDR3 nucleotides: TGTGCCACACTACGTGGGAGGGTGAACACTGAAGCTTTCTTT. Supplemented by reference TRBV19 and TRBJ1-1, the full variable domain reads DGGITQSPKYLFRKEGQNVTLSCEQNLNHDAMYWYRQDPGQGLRLIYYSQIVNDFQKGDIAEGYSVSREKKESFPLTVTSAQKNPTAFYLCATLRGRVNTEAFFGQGTRLTVV.

The genes are TRBV6-1 and TRBJ1-5; D not resolved. The CDR3 runs 16 residues. Trimming pared 2 bases from V and 0 bases from J, leaving 11 bases between. Germline values: CDR1 MNHNS, CDR2 SASEGT. The chain's CDR3 is CASSEIPRYSNQPQHF. The CDR3 DNA is TGTGCCAGCAGTGAAATACCCCGGTATAGCAATCAGCCCCAGCATTTT.

Worth noting for this clone: One end of the junction does not line up with germline, which may come from a read error. At the DNA level, this CDR3 is encoded by other sequences in the same sample as well. The J gene is TRBJ2-3, the V gene TRBV7-3; TRBD2 matches 16 bases. CDR1 and CDR2 (germline): SGHTA, FQGTGA. The CDR3 totals 18 residues. The CDR3 is CASSLTGTSGRASDTQYF. CDR3 nucleotide sequence: TGTGCCAGCAGTTTAACCGGGACTAGCGGGAGGGCATCAGATACGCAGTATTTT.

The chain employs TRBV28 and TRBJ2-1; 7 nucleotides match TRBD1. In germline, CDR1 is MDHEN, CDR2 SYDVKM. The CDR3 covers 16 residues. J lost 0 bases, V lost 5 bases, and 7 bases had no gene match. The CDR3 spells CASSPIQGSSYNEQFF. The DNA of the CDR3 is TGTGCCAGCAGTCCAATACAGGGGAGCTCCTACAATGAGCAGTTCTTC.

CDR3 loop: CAAPADRPEKLFF. The CDR3, as DNA: TGTGCCGCCCCCGCGGACAGACCTGAAAAACTGTTTTTT. V usage is TRBV6-4 and J usage is TRBJ1-4, with a possible D match to TRBD1 (6 bases). CDR1 is MRHNA and CDR2 is SNTAGT in the germline V gene. Trimming pared 11 bases from V and 7 bases from J, leaving 17 bases between. This CDR3 contains 13 residues.

V gene TRBV2 combines with J gene TRBJ2-7; unclear D gene. Trimming took 3 bases from V and 2 from J, leaving 11 bases between them. The CDR3 is made up of 14 amino acids. Germline V gene lookup returns CDR1 SNHLY and CDR2 FYNNEI. The CDR3 here is CASSEAVTTYEQYF. CDR3 sequence (DNA): TGTGCCAGCAGTGAGGCGGTGACGACCTACGAGCAGTACTTC.

This clone was observed a single time. V gene TRBV5-5 combines with J gene TRBJ2-5; TRBD2 matches 11 bases. The V and J ends lost 3 bases and 4 bases, in that order; junction bases with no gene match: 5. Looked up from germline, CDR1 is SGHKS and CDR2 is YYEKEE (reference sequence). The CDR3 is 15 residues long. In nucleotides, the CDR3 is TGTGCCAGCAGCTCCCCCCTAGCGGGAGGAGAGACCCAGTACTTC. Protein sequence: CASSSPLAGGETQYF.

This clone was observed a handful of times. V is TRBV19 and J is TRBJ2-3; 7 bases match TRBD1. Germline CDR1 and CDR2: LNHDA and SQIVND (reference sequence). This CDR3 spans 14 amino acids. The trim removed 5 bases at V and 2 bases at J, leaving 4 bases unmatched. CDR3 coding DNA: TGTGCCAGTAGTTCCACAGGGGCCACAGATACGCAGTATTTT. This encodes CASSSTGATDTQYF.

J is TRBJ2-2 and V is TRBV6-2 or TRBV6-3; a weak D match, TRBD1 (5 bases). Germline lookup yields CDR1 MNHEY and CDR2 SVGEGT. This CDR3 spans 15 amino acids. The V and J ends lost 2 bases and 4 bases respectively, with 11 bases between them. Here the CDR3 DNA reads TGTGCCAGCAGTTACGGGCAGGGCGGCACCGGGGAGCTGTTTTTT. It is translated as CASSYGQGGTGELFF.

The chain combines TRBV2 with TRBJ1-2; unclear D gene. Germline V gene sequence: CDR1 SNHLY, CDR2 FYNNEI. There are 15 residues in the CDR3. Trimming left V 8 bases short and J 6 bases short, with 22 bases between. The CDR3 spells CASSTGSAAFNGYTF. CDR3 in DNA: TGTGCCAGCTCGACGGGTTCCGCCGCGTTCAATGGCTACACCTTC. Filled out from reference TRBV2 and TRBJ1-2, the complete variable domain reads EPEVTQTPSHQVTQMGQEVILRCVPISNHLYFYWYRQILGQKVEFLVSFYNNEISEKSEIFDDQFSVERPDGSNFTLKIRSTKLEDSAMYFCASSTGSAAFNGYTFGSGTRLTVV.

The chain links TRBV9 to TRBJ1-1, with 8 positions matching TRBD1. Per germline, CDR1 SGDLS and CDR2 YYNGEE. V dropped 2 bases and J dropped 0; count of bases not matched to a gene: 3. The CDR3 contains 15 residues. CDR3 in DNA: TGTGCCAGCAGCGTCCGGGACAGGTTGAACACTGAAGCTTTCTTT. Its protein is CASSVRDRLNTEAFF.

This clone was seen just once. The chain uses TRBV10-3 and TRBJ1-1, with TRBD1 as a possible D gene (5 bases). CDR3 length: 15 amino acids. V dropped 6 bases and J dropped 0 bases, with 14 bases sitting between them. Germline CDR1 ENHRY, CDR2 SYGVKD. CDR3: CAISARGGVNTEAFF. Here the CDR3 DNA reads TGTGCCATCAGCGCAAGGGGAGGTGTGAACACTGAAGCTTTCTTT.

The chain carries TRBV28 and TRBJ1-1; no reliable D call. The CDR3 loop spans 14 amino acids. Germline V lookup: CDR1 MDHEN, CDR2 SYDVKM. V was cut by 4 bases and J by 6 bases, with 15 bases left in between. CDR3: CASSSLSGIAEAFF. CDR3 bases: TGTGCCAGCAGTTCCCTCTCGGGAATCGCTGAAGCTTTCTTT. The whole variable domain, remainder taken from reference TRBV28 and TRBJ1-1, is DVKVTQSSRYLVKRTGEKVFLECVQDMDHENMFWYRQDPGLGLRLIYFSYDVKMKEKGDIPEGYSVSREKKERFSLILESASTNQTSMYLCASSSLSGIAEAFFGQGTRLTVV.

V and J are TRBV7-2 and TRBJ2-2, with TRBD2 matching over 9 bases. V shed 1 base, J shed 7 bases, and the junction held 10 bases outside the gene matches. Per germline, CDR1 SGHTA and CDR2 FQGNSA. The CDR3 consists of 17 residues. CDR3 amino acids: CASSLVNAGGPNGELFF. The CDR3 nucleotides read TGTGCCAGCAGCTTAGTTAACGCGGGAGGGCCTAACGGGGAGCTGTTTTTT.

The V gene is TRBV11-3, the J gene TRBJ2-6; D possibly corresponds to TRBD2 (6 bases). V was clipped by 5 bases and J by 2 bases, with 19 bases between them. The CDR3 totals 18 residues. Germline V gives CDR1 SGHNT, CDR2 YENEEA. The CDR3 loop reads CASSPQGPGVAGANVLTF. The CDR3 nucleotides read TGTGCCAGCAGCCCCCAGGGTCCGGGGGTAGCTGGGGCCAACGTCCTGACTTTC.

The chain employs TRBV13 and TRBJ1-1, with TRBD1 identical over 8 bases. The CDR3 extends over 15 amino acids. V lost 4 bases and J lost 1; bases outside the gene matches: 5. CDR1 and CDR2 (germline): PRHDT, FYEKMQ (reference sequence). The CDR3 DNA is TGTGCCAGCAGCTCCTGGACAGGGAGGAACACTGAAGCTTTCTTT. Translated, it gives CASSSWTGRNTEAFF.

The rearrangement links TRBV5-1 to TRBJ2-1; unclear D gene. The CDR3 has 19 residues. V lost 3 bases and J lost 0, with 22 bases in between. Looked up from germline, CDR1 is SGHRS and CDR2 is YFSETQ. DNA of the CDR3: TGCGCCAGCAGCTCAATAGTTGGTAGCTTCCTCTCCTCCTACAATGAGCAGTTCTTC. Protein: CASSSIVGSFLSSYNEQFF.

This clone was found once. The CDR3 loop is CASSLRAGRGHNTGELFF. DNA of the CDR3: TGTGCCAGCAGTTTAAGGGCGGGCAGGGGCCACAACACCGGGGAGCTGTTTTTT. The chain couples TRBV27 to TRBJ2-2, with a tentative D call TRBD1 (6 bases). Germline V gene sequence: CDR1 MNHEY, CDR2 SMNVEV (reference sequence). The CDR3 totals 18 residues. V lost 2 bases and J 2 bases, leaving 18 bases between the germline ends.

CDR3 bases: TGCAGTGCCGGAGGAAACACTGAAGCTTTCTTT. This codes for CSAGGNTEAFF. This sequence joins TRBV20-1 and TRBJ1-1; D not resolved. V was pared by 6 bases and J by 2 bases, with 7 bases between. CDR3 length: 11 amino acids. Germline CDR1 reads DFQATT; CDR2 reads SNEGSKA (reference sequence).

The CDR3 DNA sequence: TGCGCCAGCAGCCAAGATTTCGGGATGAGCAATCAGCCCCAGCATTTT. As protein: CASSQDFGMSNQPQHF. This chain joins TRBV4-3 and TRBJ1-5; no clear D gene. The CDR3 length is 16 residues. Germline V gene data show CDR1 as LGHNA and CDR2 as YSLEER. The V and J ends lost 0 bases and 1 base respectively, with 10 bases between them.

The chain is built from TRBV28 and TRBJ2-6; D not resolved. V shed 1 base and J shed 4 bases, with 5 bases lying between them. The CDR3 covers 14 residues. Germline V gene sequence: CDR1 MDHEN, CDR2 SYDVKM. This chain's CDR3 is CASSLSLGANVLTF. The CDR3 DNA is TGTGCCAGCAGTTTATCGCTAGGGGCCAACGTCCTGACTTTC.

CDR3: CASSLARPNYGYTF. The CDR3 coding sequence is TGTGCCAGCAGTTTAGCCAGGCCAAACTATGGCTACACCTTC. The chain employs TRBV28 and TRBJ1-2, with no clear D. Deletions cut 2 bases from V and 2 bases from J, with 9 bases between. The germline gives CDR1 MDHEN, CDR2 SYDVKM. The CDR3 length is 14 residues.

This chain connects TRBV5-1 to TRBJ2-1; 11 bases map to TRBD2. The CDR3 length is 17 residues. Germline V gene lookup returns CDR1 SGHRS and CDR2 YFSETQ. V shed 1 base, J shed 5 bases, and the junction held 8 bases outside the gene matches. The CDR3 DNA follows: TGCGCCAGCAGCTTGACCCCGACTAGCGGGACGCACAATGAGCAGTTCTTC. Amino acid sequence: CASSLTPTSGTHNEQFF.

V is TRBV27 and J is TRBJ1-2; 7 nucleotides align to TRBD1. CDR1 is MNHEY and CDR2 is SMNVEV in the germline V gene (reference sequence). The CDR3 has 16 residues. V was clipped by 6 bases and J by 4 bases; unmatched bases: 14. CDR3 bases: TGTGCCAGCAGCGCCTCCCCGGGACAGAAGTCCTATGGCTACACCTTC. This sequence encodes CASSASPGQKSYGYTF.

As DNA, the CDR3 is TGTGCCAGTAGTCCCGTAGCCCCCTACTATGGCTACACCTTC. Amino acid sequence: CASSPVAPYYGYTF. The chain combines TRBV19 with TRBJ1-2; D not certain. V gave up 5 bases and J gave up 3 bases, with 13 bases separating them. CDR1 LNHDA and CDR2 SQIVND come from the germline V gene (reference sequence). The CDR3 runs 14 residues.

The chain combines TRBV7-7 with TRBJ2-2, with 10 nucleotides matching TRBD1. The germline V gene encodes CDR1 SSHAT and CDR2 FNYEAQ (reference sequence). The ends lost 5 bases at V and 1 base at J; junction bases unmatched: 4. The CDR3 extends over 16 amino acids. CDR3 nucleotide sequence: TGTGCCAGCAGCCCCCGGACAGGGGGGAACACCGGGGAGCTGTTTTTT. Protein: CASSPRTGGNTGELFF.

The chain recombines TRBV5-6 with TRBJ1-6, with 8 positions matching TRBD1. The CDR3 has 15 amino acids. Germline CDR1 SGHDT, CDR2 YYEEEE. V shed 1 base, J shed 8 bases, and the junction held 5 bases outside the gene matches. The DNA for the CDR3 is TGTGCCAGCAGCTTGCTGGACAGGGAGGATTCACCCCTCCACTTT. It yields the protein CASSLLDREDSPLHF.

This chain uses TRBV19 with TRBJ1-5; 9 nucleotides agree with TRBD1. Germline V gene sequence: CDR1 LNHDA, CDR2 SQIVND (reference sequence). The CDR3 is made up of 14 amino acids. After removal of 6 bases from V and 9 bases from J, the junction contained 9 bases not matched to a gene. The CDR3: CASRRQGGRAPQHF. CDR3 bases: TGTGCCAGTAGAAGACAGGGGGGACGGGCGCCCCAGCATTTT.

V is TRBV4-2 and J is TRBJ1-5; D ambiguous. The CDR3 runs to 14 residues. Germline-derived CDR1 and CDR2 are LGHNA and YNFKEQ. Trimming removed 2 bases at V and 5 bases at J, with 10 bases between. The CDR3 reads CASSQFGEYQPQHF. The CDR3 DNA follows: TGTGCCAGCAGCCAATTCGGGGAATATCAGCCCCAGCATTTT.